Described below is a single TCR beta chain sequence and its context. Its antigen is unknown. The sample comes from a study of CD8 T cells in ankylosing spondylitis. The CDR3 is 15 amino acids. Germline lookup yields CDR1 SGHKS and CDR2 YYEKEE (reference sequence). V shed 3 bases and J 4 bases; nucleotides not matched to a gene: 5. Study-wide findings and caveats: Ankylosing spondylitis blood appeared to carry a characteristic TCR beta motif of roughly eight highly homologous variants.

TCRdb re-called the 5' RACE reads through MiXCR, storing one row per CDR3 protein. In the table there are a few hundred thousand distinct CDR3 sequences, 17% of which are singletons. The sample comprised blood, either unsorted or a sorted T cell fraction (not recorded which). The source is a male donor with ankylosing spondylitis. V and J are TRBV5-5 and TRBJ2-1, with 9 bases that match TRBD2. CDR3 DNA: TGTGCCAGCAGCTGGTTAGCGGGAGATTACAATGAGCAGTTCTTC. It translates to CASSWLAGDYNEQFF. The full variable domain, its missing parts supplied by reference TRBV5-5 and TRBJ2-1, is DAGVTQSPTHLIKTRGQQVTLRCSPISGHKSVSWYQQVLGQGPQFIFQYYEKEERGRGNFPDRFSARQFPNYSSELNVNALLLGDSALYLCASSWLAGDYNEQFFGPGTRLTVL.